These 6 T cell receptor beta chains originate from one sample sequenced in a study of cytomegalovirus exposure and HLA in healthy donors. PCR employed 60 Vbeta and 13 Jbeta primers. Here immunoSEQ multiplex PCR was the method, and the copy in TCRdb shows in-frame clones only, minus some. There are 85,000 to 100,000 clones in the sample; under 65% occur only once, and 3.2% lies in the top ten. The sample was PBMCs. The receptors stem from a man in his sixties in good health and CMV-seronegative.

The CDR3: CASKVSSGGTDTQYF. CDR3 nucleotides: TGTGCCAGCAAGGTCTCTAGCGGGGGCACAGATACGCAGTATTTT. The V call is TRBV6-4, the J call TRBJ2-3, with 9 positions matching TRBD2. This CDR3 is built from 15 residues. V shed 7 bases and J 1 base; nucleotides not matched to a gene: 6. Germline V gene sequence: CDR1 MRHNA, CDR2 SNTAGT.

This clone was seen a single time. The V call is TRBV28, the J call TRBJ2-7, with 8 positions matching TRBD1. Germline V gene lookup returns CDR1 MDHEN and CDR2 SYDVKM. CDR3 length equals 16 residues. The trim removed 3 bases at V and 3 bases at J, leaving 10 bases unmatched. CDR3 in amino acids: CASSFSLGQGHYEQYF. CDR3 nucleotide sequence: TGTGCCAGCAGTTTTAGTCTCGGACAGGGACACTACGAGCAGTACTTC.

The chain has TRBV6-1 and TRBJ2-3, with TRBD2 as a possible D gene (6 bases). The V end was cut by 5 bases, the J end by 6 bases, with 18 bases between. Germline V CDR1 and CDR2: MNHNS, SASEGT. The CDR3 is made up of 15 amino acids. The CDR3 protein is CASSLPGLAGDTQYF. The CDR3 region has the DNA TGTGCCAGCAGTCTACCGGGACTGGCTGGGGATACGCAGTATTTT.

The J gene is TRBJ1-3, the V gene TRBV6-5; 7 nucleotides match TRBD1. The CDR3 consists of 15 residues. V shed 6 bases and J 6 bases; nucleotides not matched to a gene: 11. Germline CDR1 reads MNHEY; CDR2 reads SVGAGI. CDR3 in DNA: TGTGCCAGCAGAACCACAGGGGACTCTACAAACACCATATATTTT. It codes for CASRTTGDSTNTIYF.

This clone was counted a few times. The chain carries TRBV6-1 and TRBJ2-3, with 7 bases identical to TRBD2. Germline lookup yields CDR1 MNHNS and CDR2 SASEGT. With 6 bases clipped from V and 2 bases from J, the junction kept 8 bases outside the gene matches. The length of the CDR3 is 15 residues. This CDR3 reads CASRDTGTITDTQYF. The CDR3 DNA follows: TGTGCCAGCAGGGACACCGGGACTATCACAGATACGCAGTATTTT.

This clone has a handful of counts. The chain recombines TRBV10-3 with TRBJ1-5, with a weak D call TRBD1 (5 bases). The CDR3 is made up of 15 amino acids. The germline V and J ends were trimmed by 0 bases and 4 bases, with 10 bases remaining between them. Germline lookup yields CDR1 ENHRY and CDR2 SYGVKD. Here the CDR3 reads CAISESTGTNQPQHF. CDR3 nucleotides: TGTGCCATCAGTGAGTCAACAGGTACAAATCAGCCCCAGCATTTT.